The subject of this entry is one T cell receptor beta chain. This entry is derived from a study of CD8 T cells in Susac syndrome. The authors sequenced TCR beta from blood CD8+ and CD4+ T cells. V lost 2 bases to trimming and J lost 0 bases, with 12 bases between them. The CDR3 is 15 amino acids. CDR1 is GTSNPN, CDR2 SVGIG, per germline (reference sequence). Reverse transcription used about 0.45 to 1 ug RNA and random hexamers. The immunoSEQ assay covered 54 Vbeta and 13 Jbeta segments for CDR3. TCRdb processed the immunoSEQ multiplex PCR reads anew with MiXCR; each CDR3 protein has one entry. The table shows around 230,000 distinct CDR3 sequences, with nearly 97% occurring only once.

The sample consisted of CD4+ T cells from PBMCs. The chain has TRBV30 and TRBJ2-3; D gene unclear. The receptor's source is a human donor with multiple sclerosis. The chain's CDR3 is CAWSRPTTSTDTQYF. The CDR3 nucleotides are TGTGCCTGGAGTAGGCCCACAACTAGCACAGATACGCAGTATTTT.